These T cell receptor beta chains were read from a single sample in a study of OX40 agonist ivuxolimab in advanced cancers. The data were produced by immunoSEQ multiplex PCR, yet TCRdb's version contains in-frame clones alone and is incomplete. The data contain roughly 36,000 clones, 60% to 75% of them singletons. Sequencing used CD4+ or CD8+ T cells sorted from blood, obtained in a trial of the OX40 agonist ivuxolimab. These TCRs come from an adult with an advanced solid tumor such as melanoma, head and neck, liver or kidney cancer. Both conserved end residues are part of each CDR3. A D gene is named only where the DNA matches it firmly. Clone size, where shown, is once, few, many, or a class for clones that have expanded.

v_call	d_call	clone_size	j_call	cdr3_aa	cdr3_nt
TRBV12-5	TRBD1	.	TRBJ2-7	CASGLVLGQGWNEQYF	TGTGCTAGTGGTTTGGTACTTGGACAGGGGTGGAACGAGCAGTACTTC
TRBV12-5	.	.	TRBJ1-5	CASVSDVTNQPQHF	TGTGCTAGTGTCTCGGACGTTACAAATCAGCCCCAGCATTTT
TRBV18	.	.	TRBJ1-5	CASSPGGRNQPQHF	TGTGCCAGCTCACCAGGGGGCCGGAATCAGCCCCAGCATTTT
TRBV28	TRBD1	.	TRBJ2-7	CATSGTGKYEQYF	TGTGCCACCTCCGGGACAGGGAAATACGAGCAGTACTTC
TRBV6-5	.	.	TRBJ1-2	CASSPTGGYGYTF	TGTGCCAGCAGTCCTACGGGGGGATATGGCTACACCTTC
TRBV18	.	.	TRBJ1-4	CASSPPRGEKLFF	TGTGCCAGCTCACCACCGAGAGGGGAAAAACTGTTTTTT
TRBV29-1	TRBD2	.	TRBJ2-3	CSGTSADTQYF	TGCAGCGGGACTAGCGCAGATACGCAGTATTTT
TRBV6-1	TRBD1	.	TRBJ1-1	CASSGQGNTEAFF	TGTGCCAGCAGTGGACAGGGGAACACTGAAGCTTTCTTT
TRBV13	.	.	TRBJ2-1	CASSLEMLGDDSRWGEQFF	TGTGCCAGCAGCTTAGAAATGTTGGGTGACGACTCCCGATGGGGTGAGCAGTTCTTC
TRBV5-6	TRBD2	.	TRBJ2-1	CASSLQRGYNEQFF	TGTGCCAGCAGCTTGCAGCGGGGGTACAATGAGCAGTTCTTC
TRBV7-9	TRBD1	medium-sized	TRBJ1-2	CASSLVTGGFGYTF	TGTGCCAGCAGCTTAGTCACAGGGGGCTTTGGCTACACCTTC
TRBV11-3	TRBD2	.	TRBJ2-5	CASSLPGLAGAWKETQYF	TGTGCCAGCAGCTTACCGGGACTAGCGGGGGCGTGGAAAGAGACCCAGTACTTC
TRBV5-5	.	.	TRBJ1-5	CASSLGGRSNQPQHF	TGTGCCAGCAGCTTGGGGGGGCGCAGCAATCAGCCCCAGCATTTT
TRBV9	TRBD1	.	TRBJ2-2	CASSLGQGNTGELFF	TGTGCCAGCAGCCTAGGACAGGGGAACACCGGGGAGCTGTTTTTT
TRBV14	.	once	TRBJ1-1	CASSQEGGRYTEAFF	TGTGCCAGCAGCCAAGAGGGCGGGAGGTACACTGAAGCTTTCTTT
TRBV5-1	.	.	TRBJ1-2	CASSLVFGDYGYTF	TGCGCCAGCAGCTTGGTGTTTGGGGACTATGGCTACACCTTC
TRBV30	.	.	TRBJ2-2	CAWKRLSGELFF	TGTGCCTGGAAAAGGTTATCCGGGGAGCTGTTTTTT
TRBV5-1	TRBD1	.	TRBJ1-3	CASSLVAGGVGNTIYF	TGCGCCAGCAGCTTGGTTGCAGGGGGTGTTGGAAACACCATATATTTT
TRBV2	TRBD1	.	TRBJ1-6	CASSQGTGGYSYNSPLHF	TGTGCCAGCAGTCAAGGGACAGGGGGGTACTCCTATAATTCACCCCTCCACTTT
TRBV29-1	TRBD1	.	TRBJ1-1	CSARGTGKGTEAFF	TGCAGCGCCCGCGGGACAGGGAAGGGCACCGAAGCTTTCTTT
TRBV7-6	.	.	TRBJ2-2	CASSVMGVVELFF	TGTGCCAGCAGCGTTATGGGGGTCGTAGAGCTGTTTTTT
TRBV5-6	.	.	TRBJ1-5	CASSLGSIDNQPQHF	TGTGCCAGCAGCTTGGGTTCCATAGACAATCAGCCCCAGCATTTT
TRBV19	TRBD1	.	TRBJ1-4	CASSTPGQGGEKLFF	TGTGCCAGTAGTACCCCCGGACAGGGTGGTGAAAAACTGTTTTTT
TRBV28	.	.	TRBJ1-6	CASSFAGGNDSPLHF	TGTGCCAGCAGTTTCGCGGGGGGGAACGATTCACCCCTCCACTTT
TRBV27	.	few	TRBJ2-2	CASSSIFANTGELFF	TGTGCCAGCAGTTCGATCTTCGCGAACACCGGGGAGCTGTTTTTT
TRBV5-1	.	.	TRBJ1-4	CASSSTGLLNEKLFF	TGCGCCAGCAGCTCCACAGGTCTCCTTAATGAAAAACTGTTTTTT
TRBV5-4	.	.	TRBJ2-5	CASSLKALGETQYF	TGTGCCAGCAGCTTGAAGGCCTTGGGAGAGACCCAGTACTTC
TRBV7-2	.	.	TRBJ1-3	CASSSQGLSGNTIYF	TGTGCCAGCAGCTCCCAGGGGCTTTCTGGAAACACCATATATTTT
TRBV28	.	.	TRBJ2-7	CASSLGHLYEQYF	TGTGCCAGCAGTTTGGGACATCTCTACGAGCAGTACTTC
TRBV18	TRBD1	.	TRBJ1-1	CASSPLGQGARTEAFF	TGTGCCAGCTCACCTCTCGGACAGGGGGCGAGGACTGAAGCTTTCTTT
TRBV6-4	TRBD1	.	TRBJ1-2	CASSQSTGSGYGYTF	TGTGCCAGCAGCCAATCGACAGGGTCGGGCTATGGCTACACCTTC
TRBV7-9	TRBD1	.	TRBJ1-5	CASSRTGAGNQPQHF	TGTGCCAGCAGCCGTACAGGGGCGGGCAATCAGCCCCAGCATTTT
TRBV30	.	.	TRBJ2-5	CAWSQALETQYF	TGTGCCTGGAGTCAAGCGCTAGAGACCCAGTACTTC
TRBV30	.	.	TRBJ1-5	CAWSPSGRQPQHF	TGTGCCTGGAGTCCCAGTGGGCGCCAGCCCCAGCATTTT
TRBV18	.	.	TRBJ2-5	CASSPGSRNLQETQYF	TGTGCCAGCTCACCGGGTAGCAGAAACCTACAAGAGACCCAGTACTTC
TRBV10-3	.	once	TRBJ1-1	CAISGALGAFF	TGTGCCATCAGTGGTGCCTTGGGGGCTTTCTTT
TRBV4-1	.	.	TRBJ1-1	CASSQSPTVRPEAFF	TGCGCCAGCAGCCAATCACCGACAGTGAGGCCTGAAGCTTTCTTT
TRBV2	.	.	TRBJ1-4	CASSEQEKLFF	TGTGCCAGCAGTGAACAGGAAAAACTGTTTTTT
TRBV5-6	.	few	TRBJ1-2	CASSVTGTEKGYTF	TGTGCCAGCAGCGTGACCGGGACGGAGAAGGGCTACACCTTC
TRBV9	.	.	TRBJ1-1	CASSGPSGHMNTEAFF	TGTGCCAGCAGCGGACCCAGCGGACATATGAACACTGAAGCTTTCTTT
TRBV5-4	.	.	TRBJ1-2	CASSTRGSYGYTF	TGTGCCAGCAGCACCAGGGGATCCTATGGCTACACCTTC
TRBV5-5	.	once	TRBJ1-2	CASSLGPQEPGGYTF	TGTGCCAGCAGCTTGGGCCCACAGGAACCTGGAGGCTACACCTTC
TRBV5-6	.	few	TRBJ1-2	CASSLEAGYTF	TGTGCCAGCAGCTTGGAGGCCGGCTACACCTTC
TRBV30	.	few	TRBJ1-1	CAWSVWGDTEAFF	TGTGCCTGGAGTGTCTGGGGGGACACTGAAGCTTTCTTT
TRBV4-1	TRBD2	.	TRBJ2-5	CASSQNGASGGQETQYF	TGCGCCAGCAGCCAGAATGGAGCTAGCGGGGGACAAGAGACCCAGTACTTC
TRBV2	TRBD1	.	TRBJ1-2	CASSGWVTGGDGYTF	TGTGCCAGCAGTGGATGGGTGACAGGGGGCGATGGCTACACCTTC
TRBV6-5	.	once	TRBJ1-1	CASYPGAFF	TGTGCCAGCTATCCTGGCGCTTTCTTT